This T cell receptor beta chain stems from a study of sequential checkpoint blockade in melanoma (dated by TCRdb to the late 2010s). As for the study more broadly: Patients were assigned by 1:1 randomization to either first-line nivolumab followed by ipilimumab (arm A) or ipilimumab followed by nivolumab (arm B). Roughly 84% of the matched pre- and post-treatment tumor biopsy pairs came from the same lesion. DNA from roughly 94 melanoma tumor samples collected before treatment underwent TCRbeta immunosequencing. For roughly 20 patients, matched tumor biopsies were taken both before treatment and at week 13, after single-agent nivolumab (arm A) or ipilimumab (arm B). Maintenance nivolumab was given following each of the two trial sequences. Overall results and qualifications from the work: PD-L1 staining and CD8+ T-cell counts correlated with tumor T-cell fraction and clonality, whereas mutational load did not. Small sample sizes and reduced statistical power limited the analyses of tumor T-cell fraction within each arm. Validation of the response-prediction model combining TCR metrics and mutation burden is needed in larger, independent patient cohorts. Among patients in the nivolumab-first arm (arm A), tumor TIL clonality before treatment was associated with response (P = .04). Patients whose tumor T-cell fraction and clonality increased by week 13 were about 30 times more likely to achieve clinical benefit.

On this clone: Its binding antigen is unknown. Base qualities are missing; no much larger clone stands one base away.

TCRbeta CDR3 regions were immunosequenced from genomic DNA with the immunoSEQ Assay. Genomic DNA was amplified by bias-controlled multiplex PCR before high-throughput sequencing. Under the source paper's analysis protocol: To quantify the absolute abundance of each unique TCRbeta CDR3 region, the sequences were collapsed and filtered. Clonality, defined as 1 minus Pielou's evenness, was calculated using only productive rearrangements. Tumor T-cell fraction was calculated by normalizing TCRbeta template counts to the amount of usable DNA, which was estimated from several housekeeping genes. A previously published method was used to identify clones whose frequencies were significantly greater in on-treatment samples than in baseline samples. TCRdb provides this immuneACCESS table in a form limited to in-frame rearrangements. Some clones are lacking; in checked studies, under half of them reflect an unresolved V gene, and why the rest are absent is not known. The V and J calls and the clone size are those of that table, but D and trimming were determined from the DNA. Counted in this sample were 6,500 or so clones; 25% to 30% of them appeared once. Clones ranked in the top ten supply about 8.9% of the sample.

CDR3 length: 14 amino acids, cysteine to phenylalanine. Only the CDR3 part of the read is kept: 42 bases, read in frame from the first base. Ends trimmed: V by 6 bases, J by 4 bases; bases unmatched to a gene: 8. As encoded in the germline V gene, CDR1 is LGHNT while CDR2 is FRNRAP. The label giving this sample's treatment or condition can be read as: randomized to nivolumab then ipilimumab (arm A) or the reverse (arm B). Prior DNA-damaging chemotherapy had not been received by any trial patient. Samples came from patients with melanoma in CheckMate 064, a randomized, open-label phase II trial of sequential checkpoint blockade. Tumor TCR sequencing used genomic DNA from formalin-fixed paraffin-embedded (FFPE) tissue samples.

The receptor chain draws on TRBV12-5 and TRBJ1-2; the junction holds 7 bases that match TRBD1. This TCR derives from a human donor with melanoma. The sequencing here drew on tumor tissue (inferred from file names), taken from a patient given nivolumab and ipilimumab in sequence. CDR3 reads: CASGRTGDLYGYTF. Read as DNA, the sequence is TGTGCTAGTGGCAGGACAGGAGATCTCTATGGCTACACCTTC.